This passage covers 6 T cell receptor beta chains from one sample sequenced in a study of cytomegalovirus exposure and HLA in healthy donors. Primers for the PCR totalled 60 Vbeta and 13 Jbeta. The method was immunoSEQ multiplex PCR; TCRdb's version includes in-frame clones alone and lacks a portion of them. The data hold more than 90,000 clones, with approximately 74% observed a single time. Sequenced material: PBMCs. All receptors derive from a woman between 40 and 55 years old in good health and CMV-seronegative.

The CDR3 sequence is CASSPGTGHSNQPQHF. Written as DNA, the CDR3 is TGTGCCAGCAGCCCCGGGACAGGACATAGCAATCAGCCCCAGCATTTT. V is TRBV7-9 and J is TRBJ1-5; 8 nucleotides match TRBD1. The V segment lost 5 bases and the J segment 0 bases; nucleotides outside the gene matches: 6. Germline CDR1 SEHNR, CDR2 FQNEAQ (reference sequence). CDR3 length equals 16 residues.

This clone was seen once. The chain recombines TRBV4-1 with TRBJ2-5; a possible D gene is TRBD2 (5 bases). Germline CDR1 and CDR2: MGHRA and YSYEKL. Deletions cut 0 bases from V and 7 bases from J, with 9 bases between. This CDR3 spans 13 amino acids. DNA for the CDR3: TGCGCCAGCAGCCAAGACTACCGGGGGACCCAGTACTTC. The encoded protein is CASSQDYRGTQYF.

Only a few counts were recorded for this clone. V and J are TRBV30 and TRBJ2-7, with D possibly matching TRBD1 (6 bases). CDR1 is GTSNPN, CDR2 SVGIG, per germline (reference sequence). CDR3 size: 13 residues. Trimming stripped 6 bases from V and 5 bases from J, with 17 bases between. Here the CDR3 reads CACFQQGYNEQYF. In DNA, the CDR3 is TGTGCCTGTTTTCAACAGGGATACAACGAGCAGTACTTC.

The V call is TRBV18, the J call TRBJ1-2; D gene unclear. CDR3 size: 14 residues. Germline V gene data show CDR1 as KGHSH and CDR2 as LQKENI. V lost 4 bases, J lost 3 bases, and 12 bases lay in between. The CDR3 DNA reads as TGTGCCAGCTCACTCGACGGGCGGGACTATGGCTACACCTTC. Residues: CASSLDGRDYGYTF.

The CDR3 region is CASSGFVFGGRADTQYF. The CDR3, as DNA: TGTGCCAGCAGTGGTTTTGTTTTTGGAGGGAGGGCAGATACGCAGTATTTT. The chain uses TRBV6-4 and TRBJ2-3; TRBD2 agrees at 7 bases. Germline V CDR1 and CDR2: MRHNA, SNTAGT. V lost 4 bases, J lost 4 bases, and 14 bases stayed unmatched. The CDR3 totals 17 residues.

V usage is TRBV10-3 and J usage is TRBJ2-5, with 7 bases matching TRBD1. The length of the CDR3 is 13 residues. Germline CDR1 reads ENHRY; CDR2 reads SYGVKD. Losses at the gene ends were 9 bases for V and 2 bases for J; bases not matched to a gene: 6. Here the CDR3 reads CAMAGTAQETQYF. The CDR3 nucleotides are TGTGCCATGGCCGGGACAGCACAAGAGACCCAGTACTTC.